The clone carrying this T cell receptor (beta chain) was recorded once. Its antigen is currently unknown. The data stem from a study of T cell clonotyping in hematopoietic cell transplantation. About the study: Cytoreduction preceded collection of pretransplant recipient samples.

Study-wide points: Pathologically expanded recipient clonotypes increased progressively from day 30 to day 180 as diversity fell. No sorting was done, leaving CD4 and CD8 contributions mixed.

The germline V gene has CDR1 SGHTA and CDR2 FQGNSA. This CDR3 is 14 amino acids long. V shed 5 bases and J 10 bases; nucleotides not matched to a gene: 4. This sample's time point: recipient sample about 28 days before transplant, after cytoreduction. Recipients were bled about 28 days pretransplant and at posttransplant days 30, 100, 180. Sequenced by immunoSEQ multiplex PCR; TCRdb stores in-frame clones only, minus some. The sample lists some 36,000 clones; roughly 94% were seen once. The TCR comes from a man aged 40-49 years with chronic myeloid leukemia. Some clones in this sample may be carry-over from other donors' samples. The chain couples TRBV7-2 to TRBJ1-6, with 11 bases identical to TRBD1. This specimen was peripheral blood mononuclear cells, taken before stem cell transplant. The CDR3 DNA follows: TGTGCCAGCAGCGACCGGGACAGGGGGTCACCCCTCCACTTT. Its translation: CASSDRDRGSPLHF.